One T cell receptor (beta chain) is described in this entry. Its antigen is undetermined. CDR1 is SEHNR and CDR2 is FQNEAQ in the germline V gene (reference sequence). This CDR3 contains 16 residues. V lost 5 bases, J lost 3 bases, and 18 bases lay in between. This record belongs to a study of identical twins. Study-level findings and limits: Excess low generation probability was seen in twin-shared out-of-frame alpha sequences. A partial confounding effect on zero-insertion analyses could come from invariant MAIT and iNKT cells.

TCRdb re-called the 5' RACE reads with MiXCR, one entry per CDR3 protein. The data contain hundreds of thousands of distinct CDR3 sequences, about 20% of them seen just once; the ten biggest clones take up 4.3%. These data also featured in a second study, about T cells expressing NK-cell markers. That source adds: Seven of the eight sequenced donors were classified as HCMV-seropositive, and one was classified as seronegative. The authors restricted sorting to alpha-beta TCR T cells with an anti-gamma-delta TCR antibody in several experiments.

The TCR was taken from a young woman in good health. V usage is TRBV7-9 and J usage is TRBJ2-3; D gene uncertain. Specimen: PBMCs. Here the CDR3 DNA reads TGTGCCAGCAGCCCTTGGACCCAAACCCTGACAGATACGCAGTATTTT. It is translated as CASSPWTQTLTDTQYF.